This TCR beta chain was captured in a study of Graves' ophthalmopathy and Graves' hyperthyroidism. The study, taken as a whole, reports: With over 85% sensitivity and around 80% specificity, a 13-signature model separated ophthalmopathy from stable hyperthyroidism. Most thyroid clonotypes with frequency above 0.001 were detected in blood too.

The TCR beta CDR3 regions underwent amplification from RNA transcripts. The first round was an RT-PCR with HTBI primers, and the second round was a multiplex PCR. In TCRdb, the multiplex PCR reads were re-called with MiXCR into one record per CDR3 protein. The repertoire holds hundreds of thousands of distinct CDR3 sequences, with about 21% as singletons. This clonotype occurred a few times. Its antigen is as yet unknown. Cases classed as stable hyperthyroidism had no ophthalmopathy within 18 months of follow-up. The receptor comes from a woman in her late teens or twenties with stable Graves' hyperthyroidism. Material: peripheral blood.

CDR3 loop: CAYGQGGGNTIYF. In DNA form, the CDR3 reads TGTGCCTACGGACAGGGGGGAGGAAACACCATATATTTT. The chain combines TRBV30 with TRBJ1-3; the match to TRBD1 covers 10 bases. Germline assignment: CDR1 GTSNPN and CDR2 SVGIG (reference sequence). Trimming removed 7 bases from V and 4 bases from J; junction bases left unmatched: 4. The CDR3 runs 13 residues.